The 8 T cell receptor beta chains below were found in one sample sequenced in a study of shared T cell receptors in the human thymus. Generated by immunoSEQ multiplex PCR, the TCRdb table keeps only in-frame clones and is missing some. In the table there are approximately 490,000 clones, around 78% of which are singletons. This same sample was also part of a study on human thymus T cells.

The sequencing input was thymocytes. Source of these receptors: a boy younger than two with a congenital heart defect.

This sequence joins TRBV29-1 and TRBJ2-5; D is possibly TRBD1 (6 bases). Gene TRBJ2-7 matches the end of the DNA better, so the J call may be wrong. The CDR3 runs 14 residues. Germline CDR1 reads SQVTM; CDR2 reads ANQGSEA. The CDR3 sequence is CSAQGGSPSYEQYF. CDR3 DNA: TGCAGCGCCCAAGGGGGATCTCCCTCCTACGAGCAGTACTTC.

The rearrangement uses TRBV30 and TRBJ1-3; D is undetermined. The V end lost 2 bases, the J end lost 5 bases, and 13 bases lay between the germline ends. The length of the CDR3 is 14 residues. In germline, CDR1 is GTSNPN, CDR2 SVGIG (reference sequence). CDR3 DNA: TGTGCCTGGAGTCCCCCCACTACTAGAAACACCATATATTTT. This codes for CAWSPPTTRNTIYF.

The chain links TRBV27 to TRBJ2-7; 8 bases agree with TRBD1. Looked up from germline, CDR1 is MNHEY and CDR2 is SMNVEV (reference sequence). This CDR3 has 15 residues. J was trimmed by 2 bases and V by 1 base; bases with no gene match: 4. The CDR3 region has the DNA TGTGCCAGCAGTTTATACGGGACAGGTACCTACGAGCAGTACTTC. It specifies CASSLYGTGTYEQYF.

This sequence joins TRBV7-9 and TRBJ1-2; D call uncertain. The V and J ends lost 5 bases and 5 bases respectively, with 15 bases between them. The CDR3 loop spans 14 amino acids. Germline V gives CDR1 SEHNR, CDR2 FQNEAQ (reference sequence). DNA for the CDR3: TGTGCCAGCAGCCCAGAGAACAGAAAATATGGCTACACCTTC. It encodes CASSPENRKYGYTF. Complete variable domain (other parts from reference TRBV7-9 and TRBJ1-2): DTGVSQNPRHKITKRGQNVTFRCDPISEHNRLYWYRQTLGQGPEFLTYFQNEAQLEKSRLLSDRFSAERPKGSFSTLEIQRTEQGDSAMYLCASSPENRKYGYTFGSGTRLTVV.

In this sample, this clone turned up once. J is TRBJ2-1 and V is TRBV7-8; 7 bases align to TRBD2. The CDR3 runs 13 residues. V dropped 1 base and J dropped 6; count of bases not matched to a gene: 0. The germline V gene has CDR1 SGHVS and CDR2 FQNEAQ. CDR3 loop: CASSLGGGNEQFF. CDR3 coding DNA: TGTGCCAGCAGCTTAGGGGGGGGCAATGAGCAGTTCTTC.

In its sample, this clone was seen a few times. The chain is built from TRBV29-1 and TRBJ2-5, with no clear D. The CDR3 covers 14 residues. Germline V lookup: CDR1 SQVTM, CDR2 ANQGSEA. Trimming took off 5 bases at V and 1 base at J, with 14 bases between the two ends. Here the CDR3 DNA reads TGCAGCGTTTTAGTCTCCCCAATCCAAGAGACCCAGTACTTC. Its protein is CSVLVSPIQETQYF.

CDR3 sequence reads: CASSFPGGSGANVLTF. DNA of the CDR3: TGTGCCAGCAGCTTTCCGGGGGGGTCTGGGGCCAACGTCCTGACTTTC. The chain couples TRBV11-2 to TRBJ2-6; TRBD2 agrees at 8 bases. From germline, CDR1 is SGHAT and CDR2 FQNNGV. This CDR3 is 16 amino acids long. Unmatched junction bases numbered 2, after V lost 3 bases and J lost 1 base.

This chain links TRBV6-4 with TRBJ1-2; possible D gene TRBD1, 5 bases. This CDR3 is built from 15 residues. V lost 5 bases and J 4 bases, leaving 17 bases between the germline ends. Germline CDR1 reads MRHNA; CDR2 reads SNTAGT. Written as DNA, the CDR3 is TGTGCCAGCAGTCCTAGAGGTGGGGGGACCTATGGCTACACCTTC. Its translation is CASSPRGGGTYGYTF.